Listed below are T cell receptor beta chains from one sample, sequenced in a study of blood T cell repertoires in COVID-19. Libraries were prepared by immunoSEQ multiplex PCR; TCRdb keeps only in-frame clonotypes and omits some of them. The sample contains 200,000 to 250,000 clones, roughly nine tenths of which appear only once. Sequences were obtained from peripheral blood. These receptors all stem from a woman in her 50s with COVID-19, enrolled during active disease. The CDR3 runs from the conserved cysteine through the conserved F or W. The order of the fields is J gene, V gene, clone size, CDR3 protein. The listing skips clone size in some rows; elsewhere it reads once, few, many or a size class.

>TRBJ2-2|TRBV7-2|NA
CASSLSARGELFF
>TRBJ2-1|TRBV27|NA
CASSLMGGALNEQFF
>TRBJ1-5|TRBV2|NA
CASSITGFNQPQHF
>TRBJ1-2|TRBV5-1|NA
CASSLDSLSANYGYTF
>TRBJ1-5|TRBV5-1|NA
CASSLLRTGGPSFQPQHF
>TRBJ1-6|TRBV5-5|NA
CASSLDRAHNSPLHF
>TRBJ1-1|TRBV6-5|NA
CASRQHRGKNTEAFF
>TRBJ2-7|TRBV11-3|few
CASRVAGESHEQYF
>TRBJ2-2|TRBV5-1|NA
CASSFAGAETGELFF
>TRBJ2-3|TRBV15|NA
CATSRTDLSTDTQYF
>TRBJ1-5|TRBV6-2/TRBV6-3|NA
CASSYGQADSNQPQHF
>TRBJ2-2|TRBV7-8|NA
CASSKDRLNTGELFF